This T cell receptor (beta chain) was recorded in a study of CD8+ T cells in alopecia areata. J gave up 3 bases and V 0 bases, and 4 bases lay outside the gene matches. The germline V gene has CDR1 ENHRY and CDR2 SYGVKD. The CDR3 runs to 17 residues. TCR sequencing used cDNA made by reverse transcription of extracted RNA. Produced via immunoSEQ multiplex PCR; TCRdb's table is partial and in-frame only. Of 140,000 or so clones in the sample, around 62% were seen once. The TCR sequence derives from a human donor in good health. Sequenced input: CD8+ T cells sorted from blood. The chain joins TRBV10-3 to TRBJ2-7, with TRBD2 matching 14 bases. The CDR3 spells CAISESGTSGGNYEQYF. The CDR3 coding sequence is TGTGCCATCAGTGAGTCTGGGACTAGCGGGGGCAACTACGAGCAGTACTTC.